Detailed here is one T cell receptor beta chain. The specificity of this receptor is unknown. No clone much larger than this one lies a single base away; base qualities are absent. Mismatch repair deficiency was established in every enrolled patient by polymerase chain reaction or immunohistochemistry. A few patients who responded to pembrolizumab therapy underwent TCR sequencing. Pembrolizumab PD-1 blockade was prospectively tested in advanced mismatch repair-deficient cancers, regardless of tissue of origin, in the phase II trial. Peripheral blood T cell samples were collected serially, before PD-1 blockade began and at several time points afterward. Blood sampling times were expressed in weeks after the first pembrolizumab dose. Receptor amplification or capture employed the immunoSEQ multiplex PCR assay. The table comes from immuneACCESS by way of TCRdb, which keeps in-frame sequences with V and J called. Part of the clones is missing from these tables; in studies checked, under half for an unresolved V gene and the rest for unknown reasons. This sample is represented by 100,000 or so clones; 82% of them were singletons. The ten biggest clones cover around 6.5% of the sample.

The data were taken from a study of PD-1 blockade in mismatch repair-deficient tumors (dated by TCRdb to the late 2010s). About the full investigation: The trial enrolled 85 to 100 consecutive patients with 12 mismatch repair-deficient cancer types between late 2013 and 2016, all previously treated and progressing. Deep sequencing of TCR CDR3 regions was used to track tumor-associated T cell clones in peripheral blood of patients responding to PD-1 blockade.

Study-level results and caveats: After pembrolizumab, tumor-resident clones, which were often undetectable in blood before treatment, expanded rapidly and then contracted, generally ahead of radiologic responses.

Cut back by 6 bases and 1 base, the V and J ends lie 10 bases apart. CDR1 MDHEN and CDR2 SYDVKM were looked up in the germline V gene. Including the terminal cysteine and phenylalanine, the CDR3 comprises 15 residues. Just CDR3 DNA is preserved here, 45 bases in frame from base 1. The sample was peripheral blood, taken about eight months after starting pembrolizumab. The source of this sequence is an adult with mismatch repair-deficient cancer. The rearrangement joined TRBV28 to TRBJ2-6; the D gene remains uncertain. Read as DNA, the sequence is TGTGCCAGCAGCCTCACAGAGTCTGGGGCCAACGTCCTGACTTTC. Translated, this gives CASSLTESGANVLTF.